This T cell receptor beta chain came from a study of cytomegalovirus exposure and HLA in healthy donors. Only in-frame clones appear in the TCRdb table, and some are missing; sequencing was by immunoSEQ multiplex PCR. The sample has about 260,000 clones, about nine tenths seen once. CDR3 length equals 14 residues. Trimming left V 7 bases short and J 2 bases short, with 14 bases between. The germline V gene encodes CDR1 MNHEY and CDR2 SVGAGI. V is TRBV6-5 and J is TRBJ1-1; D remains unclear. This TCR was sampled from a woman in her 30s in good health and CMV-seronegative. Specimen: PBMCs. The CDR3 loop reads CASKNRQSNTEAFF. The CDR3 DNA sequence: TGTGCCAGCAAAAATAGGCAGAGCAACACTGAAGCTTTCTTT.